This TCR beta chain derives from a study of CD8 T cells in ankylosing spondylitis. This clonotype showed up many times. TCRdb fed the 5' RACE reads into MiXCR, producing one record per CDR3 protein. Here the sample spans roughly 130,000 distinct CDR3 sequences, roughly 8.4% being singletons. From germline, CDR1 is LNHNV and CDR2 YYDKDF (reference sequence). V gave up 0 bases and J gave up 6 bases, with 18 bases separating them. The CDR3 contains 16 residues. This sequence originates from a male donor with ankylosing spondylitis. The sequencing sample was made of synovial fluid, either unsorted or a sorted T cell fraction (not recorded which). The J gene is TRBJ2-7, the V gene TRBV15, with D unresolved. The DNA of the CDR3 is TGTGCCACCAGCAGAGATAGAGTAGGCTTATCGGCCGAGCAGTACTTC. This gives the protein CATSRDRVGLSAEQYF.